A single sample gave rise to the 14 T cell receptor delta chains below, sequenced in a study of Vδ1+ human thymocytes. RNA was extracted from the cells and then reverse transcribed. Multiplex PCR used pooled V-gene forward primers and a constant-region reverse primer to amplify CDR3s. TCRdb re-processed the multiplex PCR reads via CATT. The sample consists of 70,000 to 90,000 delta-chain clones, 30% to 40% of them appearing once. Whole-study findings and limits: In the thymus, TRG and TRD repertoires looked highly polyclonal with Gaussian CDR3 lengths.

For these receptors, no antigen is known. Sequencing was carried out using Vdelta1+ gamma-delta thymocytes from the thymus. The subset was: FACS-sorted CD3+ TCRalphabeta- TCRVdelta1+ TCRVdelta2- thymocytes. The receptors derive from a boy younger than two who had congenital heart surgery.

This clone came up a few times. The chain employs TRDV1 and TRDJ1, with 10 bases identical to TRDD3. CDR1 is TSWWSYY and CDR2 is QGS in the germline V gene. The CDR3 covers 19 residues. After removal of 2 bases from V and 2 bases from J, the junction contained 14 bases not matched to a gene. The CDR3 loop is CALGEGRKKTGGSTDKLIF. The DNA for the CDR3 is TGTGCTCTTGGGGAAGGGCGAAAAAAAACTGGGGGATCGACCGATAAACTCATCTTT.

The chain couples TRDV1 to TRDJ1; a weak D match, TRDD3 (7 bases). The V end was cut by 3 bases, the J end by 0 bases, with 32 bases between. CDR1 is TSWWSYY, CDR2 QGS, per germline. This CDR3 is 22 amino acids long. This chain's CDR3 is CALGDLRPGAFPLGGYTDKLIF. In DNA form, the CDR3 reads TGTGCTCTTGGGGACTTGCGTCCTGGGGCCTTCCCCCTGGGGGGATACACCGATAAACTCATCTTT.

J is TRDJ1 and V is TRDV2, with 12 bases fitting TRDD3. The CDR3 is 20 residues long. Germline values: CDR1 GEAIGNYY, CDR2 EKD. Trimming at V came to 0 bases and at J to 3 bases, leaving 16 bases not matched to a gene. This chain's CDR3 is CACDTVLGDTRGGGADKLIF. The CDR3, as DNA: TGTGCCTGTGACACCGTCCTGGGGGATACGCGCGGTGGGGGGGCCGATAAACTCATCTTT.

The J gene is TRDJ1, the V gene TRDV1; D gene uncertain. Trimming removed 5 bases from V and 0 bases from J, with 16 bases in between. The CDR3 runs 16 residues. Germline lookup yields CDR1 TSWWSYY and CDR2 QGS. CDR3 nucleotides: TGTGCTCTTGGGATCTACGGGGCTGGAAACACCGATAAACTCATCTTT. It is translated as CALGIYGAGNTDKLIF.

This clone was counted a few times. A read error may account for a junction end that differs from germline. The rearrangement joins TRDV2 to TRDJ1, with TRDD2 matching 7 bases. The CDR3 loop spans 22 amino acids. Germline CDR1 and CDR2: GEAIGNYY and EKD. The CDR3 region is CACDTVSAPFPTPPGSTDKPIF. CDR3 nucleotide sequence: TGTGCCTGTGACACCGTGTCTGCCCCATTTCCTACCCCCCCGGGTAGTACCGATAAACCCATCTTT.

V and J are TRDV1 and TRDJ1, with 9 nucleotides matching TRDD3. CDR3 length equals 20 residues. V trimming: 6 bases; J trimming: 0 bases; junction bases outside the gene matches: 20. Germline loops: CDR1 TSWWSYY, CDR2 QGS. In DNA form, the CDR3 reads TGTGCTCTTGGTTCCTTCATCTGGGGGATCCCACCATTGTACACCGATAAACTCATCTTT. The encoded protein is CALGSFIWGIPPLYTDKLIF.

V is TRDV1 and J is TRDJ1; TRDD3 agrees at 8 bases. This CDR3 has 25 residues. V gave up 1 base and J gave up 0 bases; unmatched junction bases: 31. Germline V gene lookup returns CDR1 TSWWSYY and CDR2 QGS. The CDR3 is CALGEQVLLGIHNRTSPVYTDKLIF. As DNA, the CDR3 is TGTGCTCTTGGGGAACAGGTCCTACTGGGGATACACAATCGCACCAGCCCGGTTTACACCGATAAACTCATCTTT.

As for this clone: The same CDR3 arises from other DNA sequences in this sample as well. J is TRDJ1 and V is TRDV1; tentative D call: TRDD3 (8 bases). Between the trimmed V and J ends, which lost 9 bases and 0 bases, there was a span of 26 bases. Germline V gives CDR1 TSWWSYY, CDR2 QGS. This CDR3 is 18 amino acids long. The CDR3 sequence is CALFLFSLGDDNTDKLIF. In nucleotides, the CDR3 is TGTGCTCTCTTCCTATTCTCCCTGGGGGACGATAACACCGATAAACTCATCTTT.

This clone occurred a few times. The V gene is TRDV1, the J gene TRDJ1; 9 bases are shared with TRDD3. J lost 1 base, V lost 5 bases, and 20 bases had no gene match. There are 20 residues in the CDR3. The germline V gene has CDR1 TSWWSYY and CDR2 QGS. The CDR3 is CALGNPPSYVWGIITDKLIF. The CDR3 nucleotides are TGTGCTCTTGGGAACCCCCCCTCCTACGTCTGGGGGATTATCACCGATAAACTCATCTTT.

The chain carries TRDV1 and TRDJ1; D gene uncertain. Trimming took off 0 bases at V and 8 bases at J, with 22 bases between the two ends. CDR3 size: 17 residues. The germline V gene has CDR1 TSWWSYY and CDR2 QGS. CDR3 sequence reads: CALGELAHPPPQRKLIF. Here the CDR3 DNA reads TGTGCTCTTGGGGAACTTGCCCACCCGCCCCCACAAAGAAAACTCATCTTT.

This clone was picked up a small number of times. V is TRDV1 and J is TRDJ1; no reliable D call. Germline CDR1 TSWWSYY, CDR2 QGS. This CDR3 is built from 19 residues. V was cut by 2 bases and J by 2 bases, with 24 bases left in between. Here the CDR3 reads CALGESGCSLVLRTDKLIF. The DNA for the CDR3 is TGTGCTCTTGGGGAAAGTGGATGTTCTCTGGTGCTGAGAACCGATAAACTCATCTTT.

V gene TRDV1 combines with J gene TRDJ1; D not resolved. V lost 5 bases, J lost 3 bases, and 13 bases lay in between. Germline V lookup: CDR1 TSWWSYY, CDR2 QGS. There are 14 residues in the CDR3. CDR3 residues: CALGRSKWSDKLIF. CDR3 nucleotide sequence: TGTGCTCTTGGGAGATCTAAATGGTCCGATAAACTCATCTTT.

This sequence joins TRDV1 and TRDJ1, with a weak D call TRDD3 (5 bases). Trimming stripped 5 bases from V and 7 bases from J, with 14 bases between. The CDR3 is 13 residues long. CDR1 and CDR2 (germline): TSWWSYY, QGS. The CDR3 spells CALGKPGWGKLIF. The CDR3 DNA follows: TGTGCTCTTGGGAAACCAGGGTGGGGTAAACTCATCTTT.

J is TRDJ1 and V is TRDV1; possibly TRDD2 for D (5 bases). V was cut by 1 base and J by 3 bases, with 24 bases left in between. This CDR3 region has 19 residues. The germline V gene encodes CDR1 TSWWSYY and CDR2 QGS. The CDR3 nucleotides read TGTGCTCTTGGGGAACGAATTCCCCTACGTTACCATCAAGCCGATAAACTCATCTTT. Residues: CALGERIPLRYHQADKLIF.